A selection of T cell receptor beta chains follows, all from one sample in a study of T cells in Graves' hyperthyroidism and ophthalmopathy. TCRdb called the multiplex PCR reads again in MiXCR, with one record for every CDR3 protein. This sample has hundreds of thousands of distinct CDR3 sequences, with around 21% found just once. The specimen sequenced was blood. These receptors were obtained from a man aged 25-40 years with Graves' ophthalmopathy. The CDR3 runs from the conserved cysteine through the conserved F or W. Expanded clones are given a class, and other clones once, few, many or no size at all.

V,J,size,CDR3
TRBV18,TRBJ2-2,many,CASSPSERTGELFF
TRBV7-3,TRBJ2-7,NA,CASSQTSGYGWEQYF
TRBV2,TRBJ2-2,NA,CASSGLSTGANTGELFF
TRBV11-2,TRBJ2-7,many,CASSLGDSTYEQYF
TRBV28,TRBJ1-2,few,CASSLTGIVYGYTF
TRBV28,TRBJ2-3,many,CASTITPGSGRMDTQYF
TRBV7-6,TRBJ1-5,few,CASSPQTGVNQPQHF
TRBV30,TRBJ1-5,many,CAWSSSGNPYQPQHF
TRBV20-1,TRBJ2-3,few,CSARDRSGRIVTDTQYF
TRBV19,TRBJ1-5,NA,CASSIAMTAISNQPQHF
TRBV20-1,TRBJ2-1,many,CSASTGLGPYNEQFF
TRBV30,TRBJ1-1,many,CACSPGATEAFF
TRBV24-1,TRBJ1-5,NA,CATSDFARDRLYSNQPQHF
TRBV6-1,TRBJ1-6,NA,CARGAGTGENYPNSPLHF
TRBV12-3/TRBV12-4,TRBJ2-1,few,CASSSRAGGHNEQFF
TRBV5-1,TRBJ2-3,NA,CASSKTGDPASDTQYF
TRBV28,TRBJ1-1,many,CASRPLRLNTEAFF
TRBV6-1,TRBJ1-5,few,CASNKGDQPQHF
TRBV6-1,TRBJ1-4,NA,CASEVATNEKLFF
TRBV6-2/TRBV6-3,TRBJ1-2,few,CASSLLGLMQGANYGYTF
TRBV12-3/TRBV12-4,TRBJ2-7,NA,CAGETSGRAAYEQYF
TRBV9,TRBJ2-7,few,CASSVAGVNEQYF
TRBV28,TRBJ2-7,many,CASSLGGAGAYEQYF
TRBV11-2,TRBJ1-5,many,CASSLGGYQPQHF
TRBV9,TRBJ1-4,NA,CASSRRQGRGNEKLFF
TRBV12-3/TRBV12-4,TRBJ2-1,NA,CASSPARASGRDDEQFF
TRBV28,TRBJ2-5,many,CASSPFFVSGRRETQYF
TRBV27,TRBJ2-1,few,CASRAGLAGKLQFF
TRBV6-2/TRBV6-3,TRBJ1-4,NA,CASSYLGPEGEKLFF
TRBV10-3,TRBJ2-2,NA,CAISLSGANTGELFF